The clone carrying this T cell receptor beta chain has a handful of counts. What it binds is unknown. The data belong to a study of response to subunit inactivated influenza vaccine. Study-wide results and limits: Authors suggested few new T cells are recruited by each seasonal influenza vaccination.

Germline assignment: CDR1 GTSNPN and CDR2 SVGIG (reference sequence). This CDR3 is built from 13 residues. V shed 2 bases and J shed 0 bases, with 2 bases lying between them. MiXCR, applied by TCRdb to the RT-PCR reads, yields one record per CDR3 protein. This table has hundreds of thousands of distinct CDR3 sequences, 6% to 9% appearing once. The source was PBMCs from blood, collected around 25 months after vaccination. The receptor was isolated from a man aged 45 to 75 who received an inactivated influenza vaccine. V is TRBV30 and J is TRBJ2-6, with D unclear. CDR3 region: CAWSPSGANVLTF. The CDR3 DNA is TGTGCCTGGAGTCCCTCTGGGGCCAACGTCCTGACTTTC.